This entry lists 29 T cell receptor beta chains sequenced from one sample in a study of cytomegalovirus exposure and HLA in healthy donors. Primers: 60 Vbeta forward and 13 Jbeta reverse. Assay: immunoSEQ multiplex PCR; the TCRdb copy retains only in-frame clones and omits some. The profile shows around 100,000 clones, around two thirds of them singletons. Sequences were obtained from PBMCs. Source of these receptors: a woman in her 50s in good health and CMV-seronegative.

This sequence joins TRBV7-2 and TRBJ2-2; 8 positions agree with TRBD1. The V gene end was trimmed by 3 bases and the J gene end by 7 bases; junction bases not matched to a gene: 10. CDR3 length: 16 amino acids. Germline-derived CDR1 and CDR2 are SGHTA and FQGNSA. CDR3 amino acids: CASSFVGTGLSGELFF. The CDR3 coding sequence is TGTGCCAGCAGCTTTGTAGGGACAGGATTAAGCGGGGAGCTGTTTTTT.

The chain recombines TRBV9 with TRBJ1-1, with a possible D match to TRBD1 (5 bases). Per the germline V gene, CDR1 is SGDLS and CDR2 is YYNGEE. Trimming took off 3 bases at V and 5 bases at J, with 11 bases between the two ends. This CDR3 contains 13 residues. The CDR3 nucleotides are TGTGCCAGCAGCGCTGGGTCAGGGACTGAAGCTTTCTTT. This gives the protein CASSAGSGTEAFF.

This chain connects TRBV28 to TRBJ1-3, with D possibly TRBD1 on 6 matching bases. The CDR3 is made up of 16 amino acids. In germline, CDR1 is MDHEN, CDR2 SYDVKM. V lost 8 bases and J lost 0, with 17 bases in between. CDR3 loop: CASGDIIRGSGNTIYF. CDR3 DNA: TGTGCCAGCGGAGATATAATCAGGGGCTCTGGAAACACCATATATTTT.

This sequence joins TRBV7-3 and TRBJ2-2; 8 bases map to TRBD2. The J segment lost 6 bases and the V segment lost 5 bases, leaving 11 bases of the junction unmatched. Germline CDR1 is SGHTA and CDR2 is FQGTGA. The CDR3 has 16 residues. The CDR3 here is CASSPLGLAESGELFF. CDR3 sequence (DNA): TGTGCCAGCAGCCCTCTAGGACTAGCCGAATCCGGGGAGCTGTTTTTT.

The rearrangement joins TRBV7-3 to TRBJ2-2; weak D call: TRBD2 (5 bases). Trimming left V 6 bases short and J 2 bases short, with 7 bases between. The CDR3 has 13 amino acids. CDR1 and CDR2 from the germline V gene are SGHTA and FQGTGA. CDR3 residues: CASRLVNTGELFF. CDR3 in DNA: TGTGCCAGCAGACTAGTCAACACCGGGGAGCTGTTTTTT.

This sequence joins TRBV5-5 and TRBJ2-5, with 7 bases identical to TRBD1. The germline gives CDR1 SGHKS, CDR2 YYEKEE (reference sequence). CDR3 length: 13 residues. J gave up 8 bases and V 1 base, and 5 bases lay outside the gene matches. Written as DNA, the CDR3 is TGTGCCAGCAGCTTGACAGGGGCCCCTACCCAGTACTTC. Its protein is CASSLTGAPTQYF.

This sequence joins TRBV29-1 and TRBJ2-3; no clear D. Trimming took off 4 bases at V and 1 base at J, with 15 bases between the two ends. CDR1 is SQVTM and CDR2 is ANQGSEA in the germline V gene. The CDR3 covers 15 residues. CDR3 sequence: CSVASATIGTDTQYF. DNA of the CDR3: TGCAGCGTTGCGAGCGCTACAATTGGCACAGATACGCAGTATTTT.

This clone appeared a single time. The chain uses TRBV19 and TRBJ1-4; D remains unclear. The CDR3 length is 14 residues. The germline V gene encodes CDR1 LNHDA and CDR2 SQIVND (reference sequence). Trimming left V 5 bases short and J 3 bases short, with 10 bases between. As DNA, the CDR3 is TGTGCCAGTAGTGTAATTTCGGCTAATGAAAAACTGTTTTTT. It codes for CASSVISANEKLFF.

V and J are TRBV27 and TRBJ2-3; D possibly corresponds to TRBD1 (6 bases). V lost 6 bases to trimming and J lost 4 bases, with 23 bases between them. The V gene's germline CDR1 is MNHEY and CDR2 SMNVEV (reference sequence). This CDR3 contains 17 residues. The CDR3 DNA is TGTGCCAGCAGCAAAAGTCCACAGGGTTCCTGGTCAGATACGCAGTATTTT. This sequence encodes CASSKSPQGSWSDTQYF.

This chain connects TRBV7-9 to TRBJ1-1; TRBD1 agrees at 8 bases. J gave up 7 bases and V 4 bases, and 5 bases lay outside the gene matches. Per germline, CDR1 SEHNR and CDR2 FQNEAQ (reference sequence). The CDR3 has 13 amino acids. CDR3 residues: CASSSDRGSEAFF. The CDR3 bases are TGTGCCAGCAGCTCAGACAGGGGAAGTGAAGCTTTCTTT.

This chain uses TRBV7-6 with TRBJ2-5, with 10 bases that match TRBD1. Germline V gives CDR1 SGHVS, CDR2 FNYEAQ. The V gene end was trimmed by 3 bases and the J gene end by 5 bases; junction bases not matched to a gene: 6. CDR3 length: 15 residues. The CDR3 region has the DNA TGTGCCAGCAGCTTGACAGGGGGCGCGGGGGAGACCCAGTACTTC. Encoded protein: CASSLTGGAGETQYF.

The chain carries TRBV11-3 and TRBJ2-7; 8 bases are shared with TRBD2. CDR1 is SGHNT and CDR2 is YENEEA in the germline V gene. This CDR3 is 17 amino acids long. V lost 1 base, J lost 1 base, and 9 bases stayed unmatched. The chain's CDR3 is CASSLVSWAGGSYEQYF. The CDR3, as DNA: TGTGCCAGCAGCTTAGTATCGTGGGCGGGGGGTTCCTACGAGCAGTACTTC. The full variable domain, in which reference TRBV11-3 and TRBJ2-7 provide the parts outside the CDR3, is EAGVVQSPRYKIIEKKQPVAFWCNPISGHNTLYWYLQNLGQGPELLIRYENEEAVDDSQLPKDRFSAERLKGVDSTLKIQPAELGDSAVYLCASSLVSWAGGSYEQYFGPGTRLTVT.

This clone was seen a few times. The V gene is TRBV2, the J gene TRBJ1-1; possibly TRBD1 for D (6 bases). This CDR3 has 16 residues. CDR1 is SNHLY and CDR2 is FYNNEI in the germline V gene. Trimming left V 6 bases short and J 0 bases short, with 17 bases between. The CDR3 bases are TGTGCCAGCAGCGCCAGCGCAGGGGAAATGAACACTGAAGCTTTCTTT. The encoded protein is CASSASAGEMNTEAFF.

This chain links TRBV5-5 with TRBJ1-4, with D possibly being TRBD1 (5 bases). V lost 2 bases to trimming and J lost 8 bases, with 19 bases between them. The germline V gene has CDR1 SGHKS and CDR2 YYEKEE (reference sequence). CDR3 size: 16 residues. The CDR3 reads CASSFLPGGVEEKLFF. The CDR3 bases are TGTGCCAGCAGCTTCCTTCCGGGGGGAGTAGAGGAAAAACTGTTTTTT. The complete variable domain, with remaining parts taken from reference TRBV5-5 and TRBJ1-4, reads DAGVTQSPTHLIKTRGQQVTLRCSPISGHKSVSWYQQVLGQGPQFIFQYYEKEERGRGNFPDRFSARQFPNYSSELNVNALLLGDSALYLCASSFLPGGVEEKLFFGSGTQLSVL.

The chain joins TRBV6-1 to TRBJ1-1, with 7 nucleotides matching TRBD1. J gave up 6 bases and V 3 bases, and 7 bases lay outside the gene matches. The CDR3 has 14 amino acids. Germline V CDR1 and CDR2: MNHNS, SASEGT. The CDR3 nucleotides read TGTGCCAGCAGTGACGCTGACAGGGCCTCTGAAGCTTTCTTT. This codes for CASSDADRASEAFF.

V and J are TRBV4-2 and TRBJ2-6, with a possible D match to TRBD1 (5 bases). V lost 1 base and J lost 3, with 10 bases in between. The CDR3 length is 16 residues. The germline CDR1 and CDR2 sequences are LGHNA and YNFKEQ. DNA for the CDR3: TGTGCCAGCAGCCAAGCTGACAGTTATGGGGCCAACGTCCTGACTTTC. Protein sequence: CASSQADSYGANVLTF.

This clone showed up just once. This chain connects TRBV5-1 to TRBJ1-4; 8 bases line up with TRBD1. With V trimmed by 4 bases and J by 7 bases, 3 bases remained unmatched. The CDR3 has 13 residues. CDR1 SGHRS and CDR2 YFSETQ come from the germline V gene. The CDR3 DNA is TGCGCCAGCAGCAACCAGGGGGCTGAAAAACTGTTTTTT. Translation gives CASSNQGAEKLFF.

The CDR3: CASNTLAGGTSYEQYF. CDR3 sequence (DNA): TGTGCCAGCAACACTTTAGCGGGAGGGACCTCCTACGAGCAGTACTTC. This chain joins TRBV21-1 and TRBJ2-7; TRBD2 reflects the table's D call only, with no check against the DNA. TRBV21-1 is shown as a pseudogene. The length of the CDR3 is 16 residues.

The chain employs TRBV2 and TRBJ2-7, with D hard to call. Germline-derived CDR1 and CDR2 are SNHLY and FYNNEI. CDR3 length: 12 amino acids. The V end lost 8 bases, the J end lost 6 bases, and 14 bases lay between the germline ends. CDR3 nucleotides: TGTGCCAGCGGGCTATCGAGATCCGAGCAGTACTTC. This codes for CASGLSRSEQYF.

The genes are TRBV6-5 and TRBJ1-2; tentatively, D is TRBD1 (6 bases). The CDR3 covers 15 residues. CDR1 MNHEY and CDR2 SVGAGI come from the germline V gene. V lost 4 bases and J 3 bases, leaving 15 bases between the germline ends. The CDR3 nucleotides read TGTGCCAGCAGTTCCCCTGCAGGGGACGACTATGGCTACACCTTC. The encoded protein is CASSSPAGDDYGYTF.

This clone showed up just a few times. The gene calls are TRBV7-8 and TRBJ2-7, with a possible D match to TRBD1 (7 bases). Looked up from germline, CDR1 is SGHVS and CDR2 is FQNEAQ. V lost 6 bases and J 3 bases, leaving 24 bases between the germline ends. This CDR3 has 17 amino acids. In DNA, the CDR3 is TGTGCCAGCAGGAAAGGCTTTTCAGGGGGGAAGCACTACGAGCAGTACTTC. It translates to CASRKGFSGGKHYEQYF.

The V and J genes are TRBV15 and TRBJ2-7; 8 bases line up with TRBD1. Trimming took 3 bases from V and 3 from J; bases not matched to a gene: 19. Germline CDR1 reads LNHNV; CDR2 reads YYDKDF (reference sequence). The CDR3 consists of 19 residues. CDR3 protein: CATSRSRDRWKGFGYEQYF. In DNA form, the CDR3 reads TGTGCCACCAGCAGGTCCAGGGACAGGTGGAAGGGGTTTGGCTACGAGCAGTACTTC.

The chain links TRBV11-3 to TRBJ2-5, with 9 bases aligning to TRBD2. V trimming: 0 bases; J trimming: 11 bases; junction bases outside the gene matches: 13. The CDR3 is 16 residues long. Germline V gives CDR1 SGHNT, CDR2 YENEEA. CDR3 sequence (DNA): TGTGCCAGCAGCTTAGAAGGGCTAGCGGGATCAAGAGAGCAGTACTTC. Its translation: CASSLEGLAGSREQYF.

The chain employs TRBV29-1 and TRBJ2-3; 8 bases align to TRBD1. The CDR3 is 14 residues long. In germline, CDR1 is SQVTM, CDR2 ANQGSEA. The trim removed 4 bases at V and 2 bases at J, leaving 5 bases unmatched. For the CDR3, the DNA is TGCAGCGTTGGGACAGGGACCCCCACAGATACGCAGTATTTT. Its translation is CSVGTGTPTDTQYF.

CDR3 DNA sequence: TGTGCCAGCAGCTTAGGCCCTGAGACAGTCTACTACGAGCAGTACTTC. Translation: CASSLGPETVYYEQYF. The J gene is TRBJ2-7, the V gene TRBV11-2, with a possible D match to TRBD1 (5 bases). Germline V gene data show CDR1 as SGHAT and CDR2 as FQNNGV. V lost 1 base and J 3 bases, leaving 16 bases between the germline ends. This CDR3 has 16 amino acids. The full variable domain, completed using reference TRBV11-2 and TRBJ2-7, is EAGVAQSPRYKIIEKRQSVAFWCNPISGHATLYWYQQILGQGPKLLIQFQNNGVVDDSQLPKDRFSAERLKGVDSTLKIQPAKLEDSAVYLCASSLGPETVYYEQYFGPGTRLTVT.

The chain couples TRBV19 to TRBJ1-2, with 8 bases lining up with TRBD1. Germline CDR1 reads LNHDA; CDR2 reads SQIVND (reference sequence). This CDR3 has 15 amino acids. With V trimmed by 6 bases and J by 3 bases, 9 bases remained unmatched. The CDR3 sequence: CASRTPQGADYGYTF. CDR3 bases: TGTGCCAGTAGGACCCCCCAGGGGGCGGACTATGGCTACACCTTC. The variable domain in full, completed from reference TRBV19 and TRBJ1-2, reads DGGITQSPKYLFRKEGQNVTLSCEQNLNHDAMYWYRQDPGQGLRLIYYSQIVNDFQKGDIAEGYSVSREKKESFPLTVTSAQKNPTAFYLCASRTPQGADYGYTFGSGTRLTVV.

V gene TRBV5-3 combines with J gene TRBJ2-7; D might be TRBD2 (6 bases). TRBV5-3 is an open reading frame whose function is uncertain. The CDR3 has 14 amino acids. V was pared by 2 bases and J by 5 bases, with 14 bases between. In DNA form, the CDR3 reads TGTGCCAGAAGCTTCCGGGAGTCCACCCACGAGCAGTACTTC. This gives the protein CARSFRESTHEQYF.

V is TRBV7-9 and J is TRBJ2-7, with D possibly being TRBD1 (6 bases). Germline CDR1 is SEHNR and CDR2 is FQNEAQ (reference sequence). V shed 3 bases and J shed 5 bases, with 14 bases lying between them. The length of the CDR3 is 14 residues. This CDR3 is CASSFFVRGNEQYF. CDR3 DNA: TGTGCCAGCAGCTTTTTCGTCAGGGGTAACGAGCAGTACTTC.

The rearrangement uses TRBV4-2 and TRBJ2-1, with 11 bases identical to TRBD2. This CDR3 is 18 amino acids long. The germline gives CDR1 LGHNA, CDR2 YNFKEQ. V was clipped by 4 bases and J by 4 bases; unmatched bases: 12. Written as DNA, the CDR3 is TGTGCCAGCAGCCGTTCCCCCAGACTAGCGGGGACTTACAATGAGCAGTTCTTC. It codes for CASSRSPRLAGTYNEQFF.